Below, 23 T cell receptor beta chains from the same sample are listed, as sequenced in a study of T cell responses to AZD1222 COVID-19 vaccine. The method was immunoSEQ multiplex PCR; TCRdb's version includes in-frame clones alone and lacks a portion of them. The repertoire consists of 150,000 to 200,000 clones, with 90% to 95% occurring once and the leading ten covering approximately 4.6%. Sequences were derived from peripheral blood, sampled 28 days after the second AZD1222 dose. These receptors were taken from an adult who received the AZD1222 COVID-19 vaccine.

CDR3: CAWSVGSSSRGELFF. The CDR3 bases are TGTGCCTGGAGTGTAGGAAGCTCCTCACGAGGGGAGCTGTTTTTT. The chain joins TRBV30 to TRBJ2-2, with unresolved D. The germline V gene encodes CDR1 GTSNPN and CDR2 SVGIG (reference sequence). The CDR3 has 15 residues. Trimming removed 0 bases at V and 8 bases at J, with 16 bases between.

The J gene is TRBJ1-2, the V gene TRBV27; perhaps TRBD1 as D (6 bases). The germline gives CDR1 MNHEY, CDR2 SMNVEV (reference sequence). Trimming removed 3 bases from V and 7 bases from J, with 12 bases in between. The CDR3 runs 13 residues. DNA of the CDR3: TGTGCCAGCAGTTTTAGGGGGTGGAGTGGCTACACCTTC. Encoded protein: CASSFRGWSGYTF.

The J gene is TRBJ2-7, the V gene TRBV28; 13 bases align to TRBD2. The CDR3 covers 17 residues. Germline loops: CDR1 MDHEN, CDR2 SYDVKM. V lost 7 bases to trimming and J lost 2 bases; unmatched junction nucleotides: 11. Here the CDR3 reads CASTDEQTSGRTYEQYF. The CDR3 nucleotides are TGTGCCAGCACCGATGAACAGACTAGCGGGAGGACCTACGAGCAGTACTTC.

In nucleotides, the CDR3 is TGTGCCAGCTCACGGGCTAATGAAAAACTGTTTTTT. This codes for CASSRANEKLFF. The chain links TRBV18 to TRBJ1-4; D is unresolved. Germline CDR1 KGHSH, CDR2 LQKENI. Trimming stripped 4 bases from V and 3 bases from J, with 3 bases between. The CDR3 consists of 12 residues.

The chain has TRBV7-8 and TRBJ2-1; D possibly uses TRBD1 or TRBD2 (5 bases each). V was clipped by 2 bases and J by 0 bases, with 11 bases between them. This CDR3 contains 16 residues. Germline V lookup: CDR1 SGHVS, CDR2 FQNEAQ. The CDR3 DNA is TGTGCCAGCAGCTTAAGGGGAGCTCTCTCCTACAATGAGCAGTTCTTC. Translating gives CASSLRGALSYNEQFF. Looking up the rest from reference TRBV7-8 and TRBJ2-1 gives the full variable domain: GAGVSQSPRYKVAKRGQDVALRCDPISGHVSLFWYQQALGQGPEFLTYFQNEAQLDKSGLPSDRFFAERPEGSVSTLKIQRTQQEDSAVYLCASSLRGALSYNEQFFGPGTRLTVL.

The J gene is TRBJ1-1, the V gene TRBV7-6, with D perhaps TRBD1 (5 bases). The CDR3 contains 14 residues. Trimming took off 5 bases at V and 7 bases at J, with 17 bases between the two ends. The germline gives CDR1 SGHVS, CDR2 FNYEAQ. CDR3 coding DNA: TGTGCCAGCAGCCAGAGTGCAGGGACGGGTGAAGCTTTCTTT. Translated, it gives CASSQSAGTGEAFF.

Notes on this clone: Different DNA sequences within this sample yield the same CDR3. V gene TRBV19 combines with J gene TRBJ1-4; D is ambiguous. Germline V CDR1 and CDR2: LNHDA, SQIVND (reference sequence). The CDR3 has 12 residues. V was trimmed by 3 bases and J by 8 bases, leaving 7 bases between them. CDR3 amino acids: CASSIGGEKLFF. The CDR3 bases are TGTGCCAGTAGTATCGGAGGAGAAAAACTGTTTTTT.

This chain links TRBV18 with TRBJ1-1, with TRBD1 matching over 11 bases. After removal of 5 bases from V and 4 bases from J, the junction contained 9 bases not matched to a gene. The V gene's germline CDR1 is KGHSH and CDR2 LQKENI. There are 16 residues in the CDR3. In DNA form, the CDR3 reads TGTGCCAGCTCAGCGGGACAGGGGGTGGGTCGCACTGAAGCTTTCTTT. Translation gives CASSAGQGVGRTEAFF.

The chain combines TRBV5-1 with TRBJ2-4, with a tentative D call TRBD2 (6 bases). This CDR3 spans 16 amino acids. The V and J ends lost 2 bases and 0 bases respectively, with 12 bases between them. Germline V gives CDR1 SGHRS, CDR2 YFSETQ. CDR3 region: CASSLRGDLAKNIQYF. As DNA, the CDR3 is TGCGCCAGCAGCTTACGCGGGGATCTAGCCAAAAACATTCAGTACTTC.

This clone was detected once. The chain is built from TRBV4-1 and TRBJ1-3; 10 bases align to TRBD1. The V gene's germline CDR1 is MGHRA and CDR2 YSYEKL. The CDR3 contains 15 residues. V shed 4 bases and J 2 bases; nucleotides not matched to a gene: 2. The CDR3 spells CASSRGTGAGNTIYF. The CDR3 nucleotides read TGCGCCAGCAGCCGCGGGACAGGGGCTGGAAACACCATATATTTT.

The chain links TRBV2 to TRBJ2-1; D is possibly TRBD2 (6 bases). The length of the CDR3 is 15 residues. Germline V gene data show CDR1 as SNHLY and CDR2 as FYNNEI. V gave up 5 bases and J gave up 7 bases, with 18 bases separating them. Here the CDR3 reads CASSPRPTSYNEQFF. CDR3 sequence (DNA): TGTGCCAGCAGTCCCCGACCTACTAGCTATAATGAGCAGTTCTTC.

The V and J genes are TRBV7-2 and TRBJ2-7, with D tentatively TRBD2 (6 bases). The germline CDR1 and CDR2 sequences are SGHTA and FQGNSA. This CDR3 comprises 16 residues. Trimming removed 2 bases from V and 0 bases from J, with 14 bases in between. The CDR3 loop reads CASSLSIAASSYEQYF. For the CDR3, the DNA is TGTGCCAGCAGCTTAAGTATAGCGGCGAGCTCCTACGAGCAGTACTTC. The full variable domain, completed using reference TRBV7-2 and TRBJ2-7, is GAGVSQSPSNKVTEKGKDVELRCDPISGHTALYWYRQSLGQGLEFLIYFQGNSAPDKSGLPSDRFSAERTGGSVSTLTIQRTQQEDSAVYLCASSLSIAASSYEQYFGPGTRLTVT.

This clone was detected once. The chain couples TRBV14 to TRBJ2-3; TRBD2 agrees at 8 bases. In germline, CDR1 is SGHDN, CDR2 FVKESK. The CDR3 is 18 residues long. Germline trimming cut 1 base from V and 5 bases from J; bases unmatched to any gene: 14. The CDR3 is CASSQGLISGSRGDTQYF. CDR3 DNA sequence: TGTGCCAGCAGCCAAGGACTTATAAGCGGGAGCAGGGGAGATACGCAGTATTTT.

The chain uses TRBV7-2 and TRBJ2-5; 7 bases align to TRBD1. Germline-derived CDR1 and CDR2 are SGHTA and FQGNSA. Germline trimming cut 0 bases from V and 2 bases from J; bases unmatched to any gene: 6. This CDR3 is built from 16 residues. The CDR3 nucleotides read TGTGCCAGCAGCTTAGCCGGACAGGCAATACAAGAGACCCAGTACTTC. It translates to CASSLAGQAIQETQYF.

The gene calls are TRBV5-1 and TRBJ2-3; TRBD2 agrees at 10 bases. V gave up 4 bases and J gave up 5 bases; unmatched junction bases: 7. Germline V lookup: CDR1 SGHRS, CDR2 YFSETQ. CDR3 length: 15 residues. The CDR3, as DNA: TGCGCCAGCAGCCCTAGCGGGAGATATGGAGATACGCAGTATTTT. Residues: CASSPSGRYGDTQYF.

The CDR3 sequence is CASSDGQGNYGYTF. The DNA of the CDR3 is TGTGCCAGCAGCGATGGGCAGGGGAACTATGGCTACACCTTC. The chain uses TRBV5-4 and TRBJ1-2; a possible D gene is TRBD1 (6 bases). This CDR3 region has 14 residues. Germline V CDR1 and CDR2: SGHNT, YYREEE (reference sequence). V shed 4 bases and J shed 2 bases, with 12 bases lying between them.

V is TRBV24-1 and J is TRBJ2-5, with 7 bases aligning to TRBD1. This CDR3 contains 14 residues. V shed 7 bases and J 4 bases; nucleotides not matched to a gene: 8. Germline values: CDR1 KGHDR, CDR2 SFDVKD. CDR3: CATRETGVGETQYF. The CDR3 DNA sequence: TGTGCCACCAGAGAAACAGGGGTCGGAGAGACCCAGTACTTC.

This chain connects TRBV7-9 to TRBJ2-5; TRBD2 agrees at 9 bases. The germline gives CDR1 SEHNR, CDR2 FQNEAQ (reference sequence). The CDR3 has 16 residues. The V gene end was trimmed by 1 base and the J gene end by 5 bases; junction bases not matched to a gene: 8. The CDR3 nucleotides read TGTGCCAGCAGCTTAGTTGGTAGCGGGAGCTTCGAGACCCAGTACTTC. It yields the protein CASSLVGSGSFETQYF.

The chain uses TRBV5-1 and TRBJ2-5; the D is unclear. V gave up 4 bases and J gave up 2 bases, with 6 bases separating them. CDR1 SGHRS and CDR2 YFSETQ come from the germline V gene. The CDR3 has 12 residues. This chain's CDR3 is CASSTAQETQYF. CDR3 DNA sequence: TGCGCCAGCAGCACAGCTCAAGAGACCCAGTACTTC.

The chain combines TRBV5-4 with TRBJ2-1; D uncertain. The germline V gene has CDR1 SGHNT and CDR2 YYREEE (reference sequence). With 0 bases removed from V and 5 bases from J, the gap between germline ends came to 3 bases. This CDR3 has 12 residues. The CDR3 here is CASSLGDNEQFF. The DNA of the CDR3 is TGTGCCAGCAGCTTGGGTGACAATGAGCAGTTCTTC.

The chain recombines TRBV5-1 with TRBJ2-5; 7 bases fit TRBD2. Looked up from germline, CDR1 is SGHRS and CDR2 is YFSETQ. This CDR3 region has 15 residues. J was trimmed by 2 bases and V by 1 base; bases with no gene match: 5. The CDR3 nucleotides are TGCGCCAGCAGCTTGTGGGCGGGAGAGCAAGAGACCCAGTACTTC. Residues: CASSLWAGEQETQYF.

The chain carries TRBV6-1 and TRBJ1-1; 7 bases line up with TRBD1. CDR1 and CDR2 from the germline V gene are MNHNS and SASEGT. V lost 1 base, J lost 4 bases, and 3 bases stayed unmatched. The CDR3 runs 14 residues. For the CDR3, the DNA is TGTGCCAGCAGTGAAGGATCAGGGGGCACTGAAGCTTTCTTT. Its translation: CASSEGSGGTEAFF.

The chain carries TRBV4-2 and TRBJ2-7; TRBD1 is a possible D gene (5 bases). V lost 5 bases and J lost 0, with 11 bases in between. Looked up from germline, CDR1 is LGHNA and CDR2 is YNFKEQ. The CDR3 length is 14 residues. CDR3 nucleotide sequence: TGTGCCAGCAGCGGACACTCGAGCTCCTACGAGCAGTACTTC. Translation gives CASSGHSSSYEQYF.